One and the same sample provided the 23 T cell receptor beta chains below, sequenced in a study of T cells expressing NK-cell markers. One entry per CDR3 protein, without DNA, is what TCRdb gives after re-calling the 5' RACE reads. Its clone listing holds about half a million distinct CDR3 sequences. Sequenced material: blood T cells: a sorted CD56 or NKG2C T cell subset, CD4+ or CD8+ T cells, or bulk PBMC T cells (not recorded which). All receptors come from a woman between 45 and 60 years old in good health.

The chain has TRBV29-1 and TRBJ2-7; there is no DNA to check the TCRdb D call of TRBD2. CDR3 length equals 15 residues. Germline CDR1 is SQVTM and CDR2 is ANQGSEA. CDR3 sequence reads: CSISDTSGSAYEQYF.

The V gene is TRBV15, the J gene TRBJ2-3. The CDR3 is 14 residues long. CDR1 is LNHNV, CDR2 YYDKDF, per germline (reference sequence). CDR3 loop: CATVGRGRTDTQYF.

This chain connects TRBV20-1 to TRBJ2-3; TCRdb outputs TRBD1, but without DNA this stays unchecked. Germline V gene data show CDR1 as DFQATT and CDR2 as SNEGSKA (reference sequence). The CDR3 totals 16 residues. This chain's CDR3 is CSARDPGRGSTDTQYF.

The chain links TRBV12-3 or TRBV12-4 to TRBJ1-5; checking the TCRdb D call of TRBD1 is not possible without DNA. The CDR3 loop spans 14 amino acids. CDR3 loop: CASRPTGGRQPQHF.

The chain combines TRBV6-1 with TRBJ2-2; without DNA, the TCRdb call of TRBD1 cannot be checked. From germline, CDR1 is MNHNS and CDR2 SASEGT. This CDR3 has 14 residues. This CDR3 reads CASPGQENTGELFF.

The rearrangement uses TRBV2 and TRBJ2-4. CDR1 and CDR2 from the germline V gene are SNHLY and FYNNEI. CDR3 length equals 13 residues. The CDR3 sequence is CASSGLAKNIQYF.

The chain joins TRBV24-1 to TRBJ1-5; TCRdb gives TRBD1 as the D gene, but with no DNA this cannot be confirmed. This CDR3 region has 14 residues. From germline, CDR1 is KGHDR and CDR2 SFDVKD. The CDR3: CATSERSGDQPQHF.

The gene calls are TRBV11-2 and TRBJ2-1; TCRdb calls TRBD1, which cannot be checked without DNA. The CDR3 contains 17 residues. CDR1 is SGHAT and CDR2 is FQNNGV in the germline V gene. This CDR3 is CASSDGGWGSISGEQFF.

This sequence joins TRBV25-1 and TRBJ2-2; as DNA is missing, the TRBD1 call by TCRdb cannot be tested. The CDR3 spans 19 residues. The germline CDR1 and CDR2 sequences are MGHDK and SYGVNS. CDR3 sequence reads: CASSGYRDRGLYDTGELFF.

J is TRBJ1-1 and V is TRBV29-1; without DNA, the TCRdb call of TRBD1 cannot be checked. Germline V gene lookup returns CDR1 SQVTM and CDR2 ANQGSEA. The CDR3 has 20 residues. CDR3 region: CSVEPYRGNVRSTLNTEAFF.

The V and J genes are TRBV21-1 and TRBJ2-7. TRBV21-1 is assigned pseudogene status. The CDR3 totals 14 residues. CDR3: CASSKVTVGREQYF.

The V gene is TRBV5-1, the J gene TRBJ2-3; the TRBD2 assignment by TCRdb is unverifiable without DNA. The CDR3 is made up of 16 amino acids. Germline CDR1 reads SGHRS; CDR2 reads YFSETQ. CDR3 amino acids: CASSSGTSGNTDTQYF.

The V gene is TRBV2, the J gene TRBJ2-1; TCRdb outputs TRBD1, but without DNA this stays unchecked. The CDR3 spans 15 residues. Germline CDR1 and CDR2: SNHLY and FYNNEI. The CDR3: CASSKAGQSYNEQFF.

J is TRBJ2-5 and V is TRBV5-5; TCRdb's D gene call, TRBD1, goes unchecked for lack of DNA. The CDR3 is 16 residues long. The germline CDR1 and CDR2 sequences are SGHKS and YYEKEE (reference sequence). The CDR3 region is CASSFGTALARETQYF.

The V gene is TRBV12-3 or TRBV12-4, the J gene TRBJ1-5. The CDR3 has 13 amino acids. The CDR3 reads CASSLEPELPQHF.

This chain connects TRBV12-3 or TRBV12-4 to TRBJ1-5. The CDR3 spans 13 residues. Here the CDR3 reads CASSLAEQQPQHF.

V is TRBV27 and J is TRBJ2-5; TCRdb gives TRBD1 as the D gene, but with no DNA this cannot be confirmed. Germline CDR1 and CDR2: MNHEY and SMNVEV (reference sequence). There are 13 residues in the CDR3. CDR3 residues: CASRPLKVETQYF.

CDR3 in amino acids: CSAGGESGSAKNIQYF. V usage is TRBV20-1 and J usage is TRBJ2-4; TCRdb's D call, TRBD2, is unchecked because there is no DNA. The germline CDR1 and CDR2 sequences are DFQATT and SNEGSKA (reference sequence). CDR3 length: 16 amino acids.

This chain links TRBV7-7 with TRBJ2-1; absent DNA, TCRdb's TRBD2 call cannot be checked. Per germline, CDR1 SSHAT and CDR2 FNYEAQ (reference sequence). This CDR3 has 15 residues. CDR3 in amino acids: CASSQGLAINNEQFF.

The CDR3 spells CSAGALEGLGGYTF. This chain uses TRBV20-1 with TRBJ1-2. Germline V gene data show CDR1 as DFQATT and CDR2 as SNEGSKA (reference sequence). The CDR3 spans 14 residues.

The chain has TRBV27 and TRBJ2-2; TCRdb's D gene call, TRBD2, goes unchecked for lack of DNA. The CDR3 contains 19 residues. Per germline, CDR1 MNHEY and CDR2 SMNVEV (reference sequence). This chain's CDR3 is CASSLVPPGTPANTGELFF.

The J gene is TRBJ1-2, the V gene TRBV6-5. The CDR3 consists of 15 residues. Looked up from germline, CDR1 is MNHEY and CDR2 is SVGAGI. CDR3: CASSYRSFLNYGYTF.

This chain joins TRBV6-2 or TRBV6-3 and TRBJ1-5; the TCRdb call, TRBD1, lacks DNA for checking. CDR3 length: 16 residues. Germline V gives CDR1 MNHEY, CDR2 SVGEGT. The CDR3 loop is CASSYSEGGARQPQHF.